This T cell receptor (beta chain) was recorded in a study of blood T cell repertoires in COVID-19 (dated by TCRdb to the early 2020s). Broadly, across the study: ImmuneRACE Cohort 3 recovered participants were defined by two consecutive negative NP/OP PCR tests, healthcare professional clearance, or symptom resolution. A freely available public database, intended as a resource for researchers studying the immune response to SARS-CoV-2, is where the repertoires were released. Where HLA class I and class II types were available, the types were taken from metadata supplied by the sample provider, not from assay-based typing. The sample metadata nearly always contained a de-identified subject ID, COVID-19 status, age in years and sex. The prospective study material was composed of cDNA or gDNA derived from T cells, B-cell-depleted T cells, or PBMCs. The collaborator samples originated in the United States, Italy and Spain and spanned the acute and convalescent phases of COVID-19. The samples were drawn from two sources: the first 160 participants of the ongoing ImmuneRACE study, and fewer than 1,500 subjects contributed by 6 global collaborators. Deeply sampled blood TCRbeta repertoires from subjects exposed to, actively infected with, or recovered from COVID-19 were included in the dataset. Here is what the overall study found, with its caveats: How much clinical and demographic metadata was included differed by source and by participant, and the metadata was provided uncurated.

About this clone: The antigen it binds to is not known. Base quality data are lacking; no much larger clone is found one base away.

From the cysteine up to the phenylalanine, the CDR3 has a length of 14 residues. Only CDR3 DNA is held: 42 bases, read in frame from base 1. V and J are truncated by 10 bases and 0 bases respectively, leaving an intervening sequence of 13 bases. CDR1 is given as MNHEY and CDR2 as SVGAGI, both from the germline V gene. Participants in the prospective study were aged roughly 18 to 89 years, lived in under 30 United States geographic areas, and enrolled through a virtual design. In the prospective study, cohorts were assigned on the basis of participant-reported clinical history obtained from a screening survey and a study questionnaire. In the prospective study, whole blood, serum and a nasopharyngeal or oropharyngeal swab were collected from each participant by mobile phlebotomists. Participants in the prospective study had the option to provide additional blood draws and questionnaires over a roughly two-month period. Blood samples from the prospective study were shipped frozen or at room temperature prior to DNA extraction.

TCRbeta CDR3 regions were amplified from genomic DNA by means of the immunoSEQ Assay, a bias-controlled multiplex PCR. The authors processed their data as follows. Nucleated cell counts per sample were estimated from amplification of reference gene primers within the assay. To quantify the absolute abundance of each unique TCRbeta CDR3 rearrangement, sequence reads were collapsed and filtered. For each sample, productive Simpson clonality was calculated as the square root of Simpson's diversity index across productive rearrangements. TCRdb took over this immuneACCESS table, retaining in-frame rearrangements with V and J assigned. Such tables are incomplete; in checked studies, under half of the missing clones stem from an unresolved V gene, and the remainder is unexplained. The V and J calls and the clone size are those of that table, but D and trimming were determined from the DNA. The sample table records more than 200,000 clones; roughly 91% of these occur just once. The ten top clones hold around 7% of the sample.

This sequence was found in a man aged 30 to 39 in a cohort exposed to, infected with or recovered from COVID-19 (not recorded which). The chain is assembled from TRBV6-5 and TRBJ1-5, with a weak D call of TRBD1 (6 bases match). Sequenced: PBMCs or T cells enriched from blood (not recorded which). At the DNA level, the sequence is TGTGCCACACGACAGGAGTATAGCAATCAGCCCCAGCATTTT. It translates to CATRQEYSNQPQHF.